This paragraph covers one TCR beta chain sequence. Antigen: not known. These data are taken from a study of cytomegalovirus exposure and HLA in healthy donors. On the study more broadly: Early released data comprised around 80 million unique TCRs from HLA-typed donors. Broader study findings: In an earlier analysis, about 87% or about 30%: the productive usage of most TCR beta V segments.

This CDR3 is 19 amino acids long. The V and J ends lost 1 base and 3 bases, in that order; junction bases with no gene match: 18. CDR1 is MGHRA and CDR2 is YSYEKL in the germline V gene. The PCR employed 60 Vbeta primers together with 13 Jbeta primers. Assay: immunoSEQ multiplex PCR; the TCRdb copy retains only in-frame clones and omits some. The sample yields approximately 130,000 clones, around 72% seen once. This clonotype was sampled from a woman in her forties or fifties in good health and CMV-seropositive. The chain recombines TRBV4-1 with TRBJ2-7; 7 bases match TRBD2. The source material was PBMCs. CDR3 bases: TGCGCCAGCAGCCAAGCGCTCGCCGGCGGGGGTCCGATCCACTACGAGCAGTACTTC. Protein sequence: CASSQALAGGGPIHYEQYF.